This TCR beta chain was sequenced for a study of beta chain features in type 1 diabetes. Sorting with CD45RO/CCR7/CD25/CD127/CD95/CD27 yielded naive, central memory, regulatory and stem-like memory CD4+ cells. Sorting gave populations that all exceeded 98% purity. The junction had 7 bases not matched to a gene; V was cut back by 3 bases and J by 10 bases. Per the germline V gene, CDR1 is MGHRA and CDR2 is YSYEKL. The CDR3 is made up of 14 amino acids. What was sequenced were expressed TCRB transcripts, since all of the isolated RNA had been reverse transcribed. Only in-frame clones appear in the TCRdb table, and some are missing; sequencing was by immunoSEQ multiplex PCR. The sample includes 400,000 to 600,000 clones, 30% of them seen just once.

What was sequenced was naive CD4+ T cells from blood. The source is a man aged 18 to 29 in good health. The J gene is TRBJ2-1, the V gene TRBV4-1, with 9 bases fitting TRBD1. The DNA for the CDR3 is TGCGCCAGCAGCCAGCCCGGGACAGGGTCCGAGCAGTTCTTC. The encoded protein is CASSQPGTGSEQFF.